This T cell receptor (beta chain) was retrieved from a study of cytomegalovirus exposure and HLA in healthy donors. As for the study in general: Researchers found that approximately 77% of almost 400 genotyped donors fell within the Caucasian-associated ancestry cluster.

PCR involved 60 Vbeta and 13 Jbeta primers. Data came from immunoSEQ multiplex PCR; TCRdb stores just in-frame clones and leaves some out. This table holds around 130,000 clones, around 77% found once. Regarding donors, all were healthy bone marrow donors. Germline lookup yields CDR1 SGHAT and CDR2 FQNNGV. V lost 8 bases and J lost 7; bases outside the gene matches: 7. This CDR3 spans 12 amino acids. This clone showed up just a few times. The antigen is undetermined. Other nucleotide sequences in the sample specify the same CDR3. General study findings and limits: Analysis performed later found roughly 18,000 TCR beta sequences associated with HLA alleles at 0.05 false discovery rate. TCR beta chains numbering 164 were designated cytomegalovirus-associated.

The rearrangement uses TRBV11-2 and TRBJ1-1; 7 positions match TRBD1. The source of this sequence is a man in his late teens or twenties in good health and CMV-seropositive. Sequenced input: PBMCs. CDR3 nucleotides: TGTGCCAGCGGCAGGGGGTCAGTTGAAGCTTTCTTT. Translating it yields CASGRGSVEAFF.